This TCR beta chain was recorded in a study of neurological immune-mediated disorders. In this sample, this clonotype turned up many times. No antigen is known for it. The team produced cDNA through 5'RACE using 10-nucleotide random UMIs. In TCRdb, the 5' RACE reads were re-called with MiXCR into one record per CDR3 protein. Of tens of thousands of distinct CDR3 sequences in the sample, roughly 6% were seen once. Whole-study findings and limits: Across subjects, no CDR3 amino acid sequence appeared in expanded clones of more than one subject, a finding that suggested private repertoires in all groups.

This CDR3 has 13 amino acids. Germline-derived CDR1 and CDR2 are DFQATT and SNEGSKA (reference sequence). V lost 6 bases and J lost 5; bases outside the gene matches: 7. The sorted libraries involved the use of 850,000 to 1,000,000 CD4+ or CD8+ T cells. The chain joins TRBV20-1 to TRBJ1-1; 9 bases match TRBD1. Sequences were obtained from CD4+ T cells from blood. The TCR sequence derives from a woman in her 40s in good health. As DNA, the CDR3 is TGCAGTGCCGACCCGACAGGGGGAACTGAAGCTTTCTTT. Residues: CSADPTGGTEAFF.